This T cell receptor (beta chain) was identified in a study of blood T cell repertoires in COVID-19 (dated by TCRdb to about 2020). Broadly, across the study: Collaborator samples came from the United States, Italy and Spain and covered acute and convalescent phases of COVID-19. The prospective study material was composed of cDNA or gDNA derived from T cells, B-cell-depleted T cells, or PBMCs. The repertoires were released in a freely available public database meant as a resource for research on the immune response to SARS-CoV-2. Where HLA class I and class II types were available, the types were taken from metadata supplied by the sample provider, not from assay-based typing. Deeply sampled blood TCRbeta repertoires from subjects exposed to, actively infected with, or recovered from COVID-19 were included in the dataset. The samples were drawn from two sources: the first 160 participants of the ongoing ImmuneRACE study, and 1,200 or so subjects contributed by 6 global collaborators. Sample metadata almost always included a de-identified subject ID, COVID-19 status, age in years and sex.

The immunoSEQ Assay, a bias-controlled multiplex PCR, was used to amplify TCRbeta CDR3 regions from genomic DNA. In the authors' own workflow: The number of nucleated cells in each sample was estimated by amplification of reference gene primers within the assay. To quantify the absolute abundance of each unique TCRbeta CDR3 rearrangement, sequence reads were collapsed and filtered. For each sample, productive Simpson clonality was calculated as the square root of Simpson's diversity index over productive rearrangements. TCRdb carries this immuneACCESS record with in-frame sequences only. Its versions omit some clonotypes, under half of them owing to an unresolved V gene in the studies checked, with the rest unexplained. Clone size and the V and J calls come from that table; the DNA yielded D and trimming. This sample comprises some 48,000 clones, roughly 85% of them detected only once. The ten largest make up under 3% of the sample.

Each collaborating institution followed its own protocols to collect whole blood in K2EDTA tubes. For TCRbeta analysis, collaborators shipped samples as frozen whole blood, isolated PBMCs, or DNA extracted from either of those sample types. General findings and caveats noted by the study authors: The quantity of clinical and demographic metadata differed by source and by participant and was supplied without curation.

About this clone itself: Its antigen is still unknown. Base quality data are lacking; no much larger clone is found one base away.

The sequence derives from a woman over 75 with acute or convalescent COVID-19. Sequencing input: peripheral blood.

The CDR3 amino acid sequence is: CASSPKGGVMNTEAFF. Read as DNA, the sequence is TGTGCCAGCAGCCCTAAGGGAGGGGTAATGAACACTGAAGCTTTCTTT. The chain is assembled from TRBV3-1 (or the pseudogene TRBV3-2) and TRBJ1-1, and TRBD1 may be the D gene, going by 5 matching bases. The CDR3 sequence holds 16 residues, the cysteine and phenylalanine included. The read is trimmed to its CDR3 DNA, 48 bases read in frame from base 1. The germline V gene (reference sequence) provides CDR1 LGHDT and CDR2 YNNKEL. Trimming removed 4 bases from V and 0 bases from J, leaving 15 bases between the germline ends.